The source of this T cell receptor (beta chain) is a study of blood T cell repertoires in COVID-19. Turning to the study itself: Acute and convalescent COVID-19 samples came from the United States, Italy and Spain.

Clones were read by immunoSEQ multiplex PCR, and TCRdb kept only the in-frame ones, dropping some. Here the sample spans about 300,000 clones, around four fifths being singletons. Germline V CDR1 and CDR2: SQVTM, ANQGSEA. Trimming cost V 5 bases and J 2 bases; bases outside gene matches: 5. The CDR3 is 15 amino acids. Sequencing was carried out using peripheral blood. This clonotype was obtained from a woman aged 50 to 65 with acute or convalescent COVID-19. The chain is built from TRBV29-1 and TRBJ2-2; TRBD1 matches 10 bases. CDR3 sequence: CSVSGTGANTGELFF. Here the CDR3 DNA reads TGCAGCGTTTCGGGGACAGGGGCCAACACCGGGGAGCTGTTTTTT.